The 27 T cell receptor beta chains below all came from one sample that was sequenced in a study of T-cell reconstitution after alpha-beta-depleted transplantation in children. The TCRbeta library incorporated unique molecular identifiers. TCRdb passed the PCR reads through MiXCR, listing each CDR3 protein once. This sample has roughly 120,000 distinct CDR3 sequences, with about a tenth found just once. The starting material was PBMCs, obtained before TCRalphabeta/CD19-depleted stem cell transplant. The receptors come from a boy under 10 years old with acute lymphoblastic leukemia, due to receive a stem cell transplant.

With regard to this clonotype: Since a much larger clone is just one base distant, this may be a read error. Here the CDR3 DNA reads TGCAGTGCTCCTATAGAGGGACGGGATGAGCAGTTCTTC. Translating gives CSAPIEGRDEQFF. The V gene is TRBV20-1, the J gene TRBJ2-1; D possibly matches TRBD1 or TRBD2 (5 bases each). V lost 5 bases to trimming and J lost 8 bases, with 16 bases between them. The germline CDR1 and CDR2 sequences are DFQATT and SNEGSKA (reference sequence). The CDR3 is 13 residues long.

This clonotype was seen more than once but under ten times. The rearrangement uses TRBV28 and TRBJ2-5, with TRBD2 matching over 11 bases. The V gene's germline CDR1 is MDHEN and CDR2 SYDVKM. The CDR3 is 15 residues long. Unmatched junction bases numbered 6, after V lost 5 bases and J lost 4 bases. CDR3 DNA sequence: TGTGCCAGCAGTGAACTAGCGGGAGACGGAGAGACCCAGTACTTC. Translating gives CASSELAGDGETQYF. Full variable domain (rest looked up from reference TRBV28 and TRBJ2-5): DVKVTQSSRYLVKRTGEKVFLECVQDMDHENMFWYRQDPGLGLRLIYFSYDVKMKEKGDIPEGYSVSREKKERFSLILESASTNQTSMYLCASSELAGDGETQYFGPGTRLLVL.

The CDR3 loop reads CSARGETEAFF. The CDR3 DNA is TGCAGTGCTAGAGGGGAAACTGAAGCTTTCTTT. The chain employs TRBV20-1 and TRBJ1-1; D gene unclear. CDR1 DFQATT and CDR2 SNEGSKA come from the germline V gene (reference sequence). Trimming took off 1 base at V and 5 bases at J, with 5 bases between the two ends. CDR3 length: 11 residues.

This clonotype was counted once. This chain connects TRBV12-3 or TRBV12-4 to TRBJ1-4; D is undetermined. The germline V and J ends were trimmed by 5 bases and 6 bases, with 10 bases remaining between them. The CDR3 extends over 13 amino acids. CDR3 in amino acids: CASSPGPDEKLFF. DNA for the CDR3: TGTGCCAGCAGTCCCGGCCCGGATGAAAAACTGTTTTTT.

V usage is TRBV10-3 and J usage is TRBJ2-7; TRBD1 matches 11 bases. Trimming took 5 bases from V and 3 from J; bases not matched to a gene: 3. This CDR3 spans 14 amino acids. Germline CDR1 reads ENHRY; CDR2 reads SYGVKD. The CDR3 DNA follows: TGTGCCATCAGTCCAGGGACAGGGGGCTACGAGCAGTACTTC. Residues: CAISPGTGGYEQYF.

This clonotype was detected many times. The V and J genes are TRBV24-1 and TRBJ2-1; TRBD2 agrees at 7 bases. Unmatched junction bases numbered 4, after V lost 3 bases and J lost 0 bases. In germline, CDR1 is KGHDR, CDR2 SFDVKD. This CDR3 has 16 residues. Here the CDR3 DNA reads TGTGCCACCAGTGATACTAGCGCGAGCTCCTACAATGAGCAGTTCTTC. Translating it yields CATSDTSASSYNEQFF.

CDR3 region: CASSLPRRGSREQYF. Written as DNA, the CDR3 is TGTGCCAGCAGCTTGCCTCGTCGAGGGTCTCGCGAGCAGTACTTC. This sequence joins TRBV5-6 and TRBJ2-7; TRBD2 is a possible D gene (5 bases). Germline loops: CDR1 SGHDT, CDR2 YYEEEE. The CDR3 is 15 residues long. Trimming took 1 base from V and 6 from J, leaving 17 bases between them. Drawing the rest from reference TRBV5-6 and TRBJ2-7, the complete variable domain is DAGVTQSPTHLIKTRGQQVTLRCSPKSGHDTVSWYQQALGQGPQFIFQYYEEEERQRGNFPDRFSGHQFPNYSSELNVNALLLGDSALYLCASSLPRRGSREQYFGPGTRLTVT.

The sample holds a few counts of this clonotype. The V call is TRBV10-3, the J call TRBJ2-1; D is ambiguous. This CDR3 spans 14 amino acids. The V and J ends lost 6 bases and 5 bases respectively, with 14 bases between them. Per germline, CDR1 ENHRY and CDR2 SYGVKD. In nucleotides, the CDR3 is TGTGCCATCAGCTCCCCGCCAACAAACAATGAGCAGTTCTTC. It codes for CAISSPPTNNEQFF.

The V and J genes are TRBV28 and TRBJ2-7; D might be TRBD2 (5 bases). The germline V gene encodes CDR1 MDHEN and CDR2 SYDVKM. The CDR3 length is 13 residues. V lost 4 bases and J lost 5, with 12 bases in between. In DNA form, the CDR3 reads TGTGCCAGCAGTTCAGCGGTTACCCACGAGCAGTACTTC. Encoded protein: CASSSAVTHEQYF. The full variable domain, rest sourced from reference TRBV28 and TRBJ2-7, is DVKVTQSSRYLVKRTGEKVFLECVQDMDHENMFWYRQDPGLGLRLIYFSYDVKMKEKGDIPEGYSVSREKKERFSLILESASTNQTSMYLCASSSAVTHEQYFGPGTRLTVT.

This clonotype is medium-sized (0.01 to 0.1%) within its sample. This chain connects TRBV5-5 to TRBJ1-1; D might be TRBD1 (6 bases). The V end lost 1 base, the J end lost 4 bases, and 14 bases lay between the germline ends. Germline values: CDR1 SGHKS, CDR2 YYEKEE (reference sequence). The CDR3 sequence is 15 residues long. The DNA for the CDR3 is TGTGCCAGCAGCTTGATTCCAGGGGCGATCACTGAAGCTTTCTTT. Translation: CASSLIPGAITEAFF.

At least ten counts were recorded for this clonotype. This chain uses TRBV9 with TRBJ2-2; the match to TRBD1 covers 8 bases. The J segment lost 4 bases and the V segment lost 4 bases, leaving 9 bases of the junction unmatched. The germline CDR1 and CDR2 sequences are SGDLS and YYNGEE. The CDR3 spans 16 residues. Written as DNA, the CDR3 is TGTGCCAGCAGCCTTCGTCTGACAGGGGTCACCGGGGAGCTGTTTTTT. Translating it yields CASSLRLTGVTGELFF.

There are a few counts of this clonotype. J is TRBJ2-3 and V is TRBV5-1; perhaps TRBD2 as D (5 bases). The CDR3 has 15 amino acids. V lost 4 bases and J 2 bases, leaving 14 bases between the germline ends. The V gene's germline CDR1 is SGHRS and CDR2 YFSETQ. CDR3 amino acids: CASSPGFLDTDTQYF. The CDR3 DNA reads as TGCGCCAGCAGCCCGGGATTCCTGGACACAGATACGCAGTATTTT.

The table lists this clonotype with a few counts. The chain has TRBV6-6 and TRBJ1-1; D is undetermined. Germline-derived CDR1 and CDR2 are MNHNY and SVGAGI (reference sequence). The germline V and J ends were trimmed by 6 bases and 3 bases, with 5 bases remaining between them. This CDR3 spans 11 amino acids. CDR3 sequence reads: CASSSYTEAFF. The CDR3 nucleotides are TGTGCCAGCAGCTCTTACACTGAAGCTTTCTTT.

This clonotype was observed many times. The chain recombines TRBV3-1 with TRBJ2-1, with 8 bases matching TRBD2. The V gene's germline CDR1 is LGHDT and CDR2 YNNKEL (reference sequence). V lost 3 bases, J lost 2 bases, and 3 bases stayed unmatched. The CDR3 runs to 15 residues. The CDR3 coding sequence is TGTGCCAGCAGCCAGACTAGCGAGCCCTACAATGAGCAGTTCTTC. It yields the protein CASSQTSEPYNEQFF.

This clonotype was counted many times. The germline gene is not matched at one end of the junction; a read error may be the cause. The rearrangement links TRBV5-1 to TRBJ1-1; D not resolved. The CDR3 extends over 13 amino acids. The germline V gene has CDR1 SGHRS and CDR2 YFSETQ. The CDR3 region is CASSLVLNTEAFF. CDR3 nucleotides: TGTGCCAGCAGTTTAGTGCTTAACACTGAAGCTTTCTTT.

On this clonotype: At one end the junction does not follow the germline gene, possibly because of a read error. The chain combines TRBV6-1 with TRBJ2-3, with 8 bases identical to TRBD1. This CDR3 spans 12 amino acids. Germline V lookup: CDR1 MNHNS, CDR2 SASEGT. The CDR3 spells CASSEPGQVLHF. CDR3 DNA: TGTGCCAGCAGTGAGCCGGGACAGGTTTTGCATTTT.

The DNA for the CDR3 is TGTGCCACCAGCAGAGCGGTTGGAGGGCCTCTATTTGGCACCGGGGAGCTGTTTTTT. This encodes CATSRAVGGPLFGTGELFF. The rearrangement links TRBV15 to TRBJ2-2; D is possibly TRBD2 (6 bases). The CDR3 is 19 residues long. Germline-derived CDR1 and CDR2 are LNHNV and YYDKDF (reference sequence). The V end was cut by 1 base, the J end by 4 bases, with 22 bases between. Complete variable domain (other parts from reference TRBV15 and TRBJ2-2): DAMVIQNPRYQVTQFGKPVTLSCSQTLNHNVMYWYQQKSSQAPKLLFHYYDKDFNNEADTPDNFQSRRPNTSFCFLDIRSPGLGDTAMYLCATSRAVGGPLFGTGELFFGEGSRLTVL.

This clonotype was counted at least ten times. This sequence joins TRBV5-1 and TRBJ2-7, with D tentatively TRBD2 (6 bases). Looked up from germline, CDR1 is SGHRS and CDR2 is YFSETQ. Trimming cost V 0 bases and J 3 bases, with 13 bases left between them. This CDR3 has 15 residues. The DNA of the CDR3 is TGCGCCAGCAGCTTGGTTGGAGGGAGCTTCTACGAGCAGTACTTC. Protein sequence: CASSLVGGSFYEQYF.

The chain joins TRBV3-1 to TRBJ2-3; D uncertain. With 0 bases removed from V and 4 bases from J, the gap between germline ends came to 11 bases. Germline assignment: CDR1 LGHDT and CDR2 YNNKEL (reference sequence). The CDR3 runs 15 residues. Written as DNA, the CDR3 is TGTGCCAGCAGCCAAGATCTTGCTAGAGCAGATACGCAGTATTTT. This sequence encodes CASSQDLARADTQYF.

This clonotype was counted only a few times. V is TRBV28 and J is TRBJ2-2, with 15 bases lining up with TRBD2. After removal of 5 bases from V and 7 bases from J, the junction contained 14 bases not matched to a gene. CDR1 MDHEN and CDR2 SYDVKM come from the germline V gene. The CDR3 has 19 amino acids. The CDR3 loop is CASSAVTGLAGGGDGELFF. The CDR3 nucleotides read TGTGCCAGCAGTGCCGTCACGGGACTAGCGGGAGGAGGGGACGGGGAGCTGTTTTTT.

The chain carries TRBV6-1 and TRBJ2-7; TRBD2 is a possible D gene (5 bases). CDR3 length: 17 residues. The V end lost 1 base, the J end lost 1 base, and 17 bases lay between the germline ends. Germline V gene sequence: CDR1 MNHNS, CDR2 SASEGT. CDR3 sequence reads: CASSEEGRGRASYEQYF. Written as DNA, the CDR3 is TGTGCCAGCAGTGAAGAGGGTAGAGGGAGAGCATCCTACGAGCAGTACTTC.

The chain carries TRBV15 and TRBJ1-6; D perhaps matches TRBD1 (5 bases). Germline assignment: CDR1 LNHNV and CDR2 YYDKDF (reference sequence). The CDR3 is 17 residues long. V lost 0 bases, J lost 3 bases, and 12 bases lay in between. Written as DNA, the CDR3 is TGTGCCACCAGCAGAGATGGGGCAGGATACTATAATTCACCCCTCCACTTT. The encoded protein is CATSRDGAGYYNSPLHF.

This clonotype has a count of ten or more. The rearrangement links TRBV5-1 to TRBJ2-1; D is possibly TRBD1 (5 bases). Germline V lookup: CDR1 SGHRS, CDR2 YFSETQ. The V and J ends lost 0 bases and 2 bases respectively, with 9 bases between them. The CDR3 sequence is 15 residues long. The CDR3 region is CASSLGPGPYNEQFF. In DNA, the CDR3 is TGCGCCAGCAGCTTGGGGCCAGGGCCCTACAATGAGCAGTTCTTC.

This clonotype has a handful of counts. This rearrangement joins TRBV20-1 to TRBJ1-1, with D perhaps TRBD1 (5 bases). V dropped 3 bases and J dropped 5 bases, with 13 bases sitting between them. Per the germline V gene, CDR1 is DFQATT and CDR2 is SNEGSKA (reference sequence). The CDR3 spans 13 residues. The CDR3 nucleotides read TGCAGTGCTAGGGGGGTGGGAGGGACTGAAGCTTTCTTT. Translation gives CSARGVGGTEAFF.

This clonotype was counted at least ten times. V usage is TRBV15 and J usage is TRBJ2-1; a weak D match, TRBD1 (5 bases). The CDR3 extends over 16 amino acids. The germline V and J ends were trimmed by 2 bases and 0 bases, with 11 bases remaining between them. Germline V gene data show CDR1 as LNHNV and CDR2 as YYDKDF (reference sequence). In DNA, the CDR3 is TGTGCCACCAGCAGATTCCAGGGCAGCTCCTACAATGAGCAGTTCTTC. Residues: CATSRFQGSSYNEQFF.

This clonotype has a count of ten or more. The gene calls are TRBV6-1 and TRBJ2-2; D possibly corresponds to TRBD1 (6 bases). Looked up from germline, CDR1 is MNHNS and CDR2 is SASEGT. Trimming took off 10 bases at V and 5 bases at J, with 11 bases between the two ends. The CDR3 totals 12 residues. The CDR3 region is CAIGQRTGELFF. DNA of the CDR3: TGTGCCATCGGACAGAGGACCGGGGAGCTGTTTTTT.

This clonotype occurred a few times. The V call is TRBV3-1, the J call TRBJ2-1, with 15 bases that match TRBD2. Germline CDR1 LGHDT, CDR2 YNNKEL (reference sequence). This CDR3 has 17 residues. J was trimmed by 8 bases and V by 4 bases; bases with no gene match: 9. The CDR3 is CASSPSGLAGGNHEQFF. CDR3 DNA sequence: TGTGCCAGCAGCCCGTCGGGACTAGCGGGAGGTAATCATGAGCAGTTCTTC.